The rows below give T cell receptor beta chains drawn from one sample of a study of cytotoxic CD8 clonotypes in ibrutinib-treated CLL. Assay: immunoSEQ multiplex PCR; the TCRdb copy retains only in-frame clones and omits some. Of about 300,000 clones in the sample, over 55% were seen once. Material: PBMCs, obtained after 36 months of ibrutinib treatment. The receptors stem from a human donor with chronic lymphocytic leukemia. CDR3s include the opening cysteine and the closing phenylalanine or tryptophan. Fields, in order: D gene, J gene, clone size, V gene, CDR3 protein, CDR3 DNA. The D gene is left open where the match is weak. The size entry is marked missing in some rows and otherwise reads once, few, many or a size class.

>TRBD1|TRBJ1-1|NA|TRBV10-3
CAIRTGGRTEAFF
TGTGCCATCAGGACAGGGGGCAGGACTGAAGCTTTCTTT
>NA|TRBJ2-7|NA|TRBV5-1
CASSLATGTPYEQYF
TGCGCCAGCAGCTTGGCCACCGGGACACCCTACGAGCAGTACTTC
>TRBD2|TRBJ2-7|NA|TRBV11-3
CASSLSSGGTYEQYF
TGTGCCAGCAGCTTATCTAGCGGGGGAACCTACGAGCAGTACTTC
>NA|TRBJ2-1|NA|TRBV7-9
CASKSSRVGYNEQFF
TGTGCCAGCAAAAGTAGCAGGGTGGGGTACAATGAGCAGTTCTTC
>TRBD1|TRBJ2-7|NA|TRBV10-3
CAISDTGTGVYEQYF
TGTGCCATCAGTGATACCGGGACAGGGGTGTACGAGCAGTACTTC
>TRBD1|TRBJ2-6|NA|TRBV25-1
CASSEWDRSGANVLTF
TGTGCCAGCAGTGAATGGGACAGATCTGGGGCCAACGTCCTGACTTTC
>NA|TRBJ1-1|NA|TRBV18
CASSGRGNTEAFF
TGTGCCAGCTCGGGCCGGGGGAACACTGAAGCTTTCTTT
>TRBD1|TRBJ1-1|once|TRBV6-1
CASEKTGTGSTEAFF
TGTGCCAGTGAGAAGACCGGGACAGGGAGCACTGAAGCTTTCTTT
>NA|TRBJ2-3|NA|TRBV27
CASSDRAKQYF
TGTGCCAGCAGTGACCGGGCCAAGCAGTATTTT
>NA|TRBJ1-3|once|TRBV10-2
CASNEEGRLLKGNTIYF
TGCGCCAGCAACGAGGAGGGGCGATTACTAAAGGGAAACACCATATATTTT
>TRBD2|TRBJ2-5|few|TRBV2
CASSERLAGGQTQYF
TGTGCCAGCAGTGAACGGCTAGCGGGGGGCCAGACCCAGTACTTC
>NA|TRBJ2-7|NA|TRBV25-1
CASSESGIYEQYF
TGTGCCAGCAGTGAATCAGGGATCTACGAGCAGTACTTC
>TRBD1|TRBJ1-4|NA|TRBV4-1
CASSQETGVEKLFF
TGCGCCAGCAGCCAGGAGACAGGGGTTGAAAAACTGTTTTTT
>TRBD1|TRBJ1-2|NA|TRBV7-9
CASSLARQGRGYTF
TGTGCCAGCAGCTTAGCGAGACAGGGCCGGGGCTACACCTTC
>NA|TRBJ2-3|NA|TRBV9
CASSVEPGGVSDTQYF
TGTGCCAGCAGCGTAGAACCAGGGGGGGTATCAGATACGCAGTATTTT
>NA|TRBJ1-2|NA|TRBV2
CASRGTNGNYGYTF
TGTGCCAGCAGGGGGACAAATGGGAACTATGGCTACACCTTC
>NA|TRBJ1-1|few|TRBV19
CASSVPPHRVYASGTEAFF
TGTGCCAGTAGTGTCCCCCCTCACAGGGTCTACGCCAGCGGCACTGAAGCTTTCTTT
>NA|TRBJ2-7|NA|TRBV11-3
CASSLEQGEQYF
TGTGCCAGCAGCTTGGAACAGGGTGAGCAGTACTTC
>NA|TRBJ1-2|NA|TRBV9
CASSVVSYLGDLGGYTF
TGTGCCAGCAGCGTAGTATCCTACTTAGGGGACCTTGGCGGCTACACCTTC
>NA|TRBJ2-7|NA|TRBV18
CASSPLPYEQYF
TGTGCCAGCTCACCTTTACCTTACGAGCAGTACTTC
>TRBD1|TRBJ1-6|NA|TRBV6-1
CASRGTGGFNSPLHF
TGTGCCAGCAGGGGGACAGGGGGCTTTAATTCACCCCTCCACTTT
>TRBD1|TRBJ1-2|NA|TRBV28
CASSSGQYNYGYTF
TGTGCCAGCAGTTCGGGACAGTATAACTATGGCTACACCTTC
>TRBD1|TRBJ2-7|NA|TRBV10-3
CAISDPGQGWEQYF
TGTGCCATCAGTGACCCGGGACAGGGGTGGGAGCAGTACTTC
>NA|TRBJ2-1|NA|TRBV19
CASSIPGSVANEQFF
TGTGCCAGTAGTATCCCCGGCTCCGTAGCCAATGAGCAGTTCTTC
>TRBD2|TRBJ2-1|NA|TRBV5-1
CASSSSGRGNEQFF
TGCGCCAGCAGCTCCAGCGGGAGGGGTAATGAGCAGTTCTTC
>TRBD1|TRBJ1-2|NA|TRBV28
CASSRRDRVNYGYTF
TGTGCCAGCAGCCGACGGGACAGGGTGAACTATGGCTACACCTTC
>NA|TRBJ1-2|NA|TRBV2
CASSEAGTVTYGYTF
TGTGCCAGCAGTGAAGCCGGGACGGTAACCTATGGCTACACCTTC
>NA|TRBJ1-1|NA|TRBV6-5
CASSLRGTTDTEAFF
TGTGCCAGCAGTTTGAGGGGGACTACCGACACTGAAGCTTTCTTT
>NA|TRBJ2-1|NA|TRBV29-1
CSAVSRPGHNEQFF
TGCAGCGCTGTGTCTAGGCCAGGTCACAATGAGCAGTTCTTC
>TRBD2|TRBJ2-1|NA|TRBV5-4
CASSLTSVDNEQFF
TGTGCCAGCAGCCTGACTAGCGTCGACAATGAGCAGTTCTTC
>NA|TRBJ2-7|NA|TRBV13
CASSSPSQGTYEQYF
TGTGCCAGCAGCTCCCCCTCCCAGGGGACCTACGAGCAGTACTTC
>NA|TRBJ2-7|NA|TRBV2
CASSEMAGGTLEQYF
TGTGCCAGCAGTGAAATGGCAGGGGGGACCCTCGAGCAGTACTTC
>NA|TRBJ1-1|NA|TRBV7-6
CASSLGAGPDTEAFF
TGTGCCAGCAGCTTAGGTGCAGGGCCGGACACTGAAGCTTTCTTT
>TRBD1|TRBJ1-4|once|TRBV19
CASSADRGGNEKLFF
TGTGCCAGTAGTGCGGACAGGGGAGGTAATGAAAAACTGTTTTTT
>TRBD2|TRBJ2-1|few|TRBV7-3
CASSLGPGGNEQFF
TGTGCCAGCAGCTTAGGACCGGGAGGCAATGAGCAGTTCTTC
>NA|TRBJ1-2|few|TRBV7-2
CASSLARGNYGYTF
TGTGCCAGCAGCTTAGCGAGGGGGAACTATGGCTACACCTTC
>NA|TRBJ1-2|once|TRBV10-3
CAISEVLVFSGYTF
TGTGCCATCAGTGAGGTCTTGGTTTTTAGTGGCTACACCTTC
>TRBD1|TRBJ1-4|NA|TRBV18
CASSPPGTGDEKLFF
TGTGCCAGCTCACCACCTGGGACAGGGGATGAAAAACTGTTTTTT
>NA|TRBJ1-1|NA|TRBV7-3
CASQRGHGTEAFF
TGTGCCAGCCAGCGAGGGCATGGCACTGAAGCTTTCTTT
>TRBD1|TRBJ1-1|NA|TRBV4-1
CASSQKPQGGEAFF
TGCGCCAGCAGCCAAAAACCACAGGGGGGTGAAGCTTTCTTT
>TRBD1|TRBJ1-5|NA|TRBV6-5
CASSWGQGIQPQHF
TGTGCCAGCAGTTGGGGACAGGGGATTCAGCCCCAGCATTTT
>NA|TRBJ2-2|NA|TRBV11-2
CASSLVGRTNTGELFF
TGTGCCAGCAGCTTAGTGGGCAGGACGAACACCGGGGAGCTGTTTTTT
>TRBD1|TRBJ2-3|NA|TRBV10-1
CASSESIYRGDTQYF
TGCGCCAGCAGTGAGAGCATTTACAGGGGTGATACGCAGTATTTT
>TRBD2|TRBJ2-3|once|TRBV6-5
CASSDTSGDTQYF
TGTGCCAGCAGTGACACTAGCGGAGATACGCAGTATTTT
>TRBD1|TRBJ2-7|NA|TRBV2
CASHRQGPNEQYF
TGTGCCAGCCATAGACAGGGGCCCAACGAGCAGTACTTC
>NA|TRBJ2-6|NA|TRBV18
CASSSELSVGANVLTF
TGTGCCAGCTCATCCGAACTATCAGTTGGGGCCAACGTCCTGACTTTC
>NA|TRBJ2-2|few|TRBV4-2
CASSPNDRFSTGELFF
TGTGCCAGCAGCCCCAATGACAGGTTTTCTACCGGGGAGCTGTTTTTT
>TRBD1|TRBJ2-1|once|TRBV6-4
CASSVADRVGEQFF
TGTGCCAGCAGTGTCGCGGACAGGGTGGGTGAGCAGTTCTTC